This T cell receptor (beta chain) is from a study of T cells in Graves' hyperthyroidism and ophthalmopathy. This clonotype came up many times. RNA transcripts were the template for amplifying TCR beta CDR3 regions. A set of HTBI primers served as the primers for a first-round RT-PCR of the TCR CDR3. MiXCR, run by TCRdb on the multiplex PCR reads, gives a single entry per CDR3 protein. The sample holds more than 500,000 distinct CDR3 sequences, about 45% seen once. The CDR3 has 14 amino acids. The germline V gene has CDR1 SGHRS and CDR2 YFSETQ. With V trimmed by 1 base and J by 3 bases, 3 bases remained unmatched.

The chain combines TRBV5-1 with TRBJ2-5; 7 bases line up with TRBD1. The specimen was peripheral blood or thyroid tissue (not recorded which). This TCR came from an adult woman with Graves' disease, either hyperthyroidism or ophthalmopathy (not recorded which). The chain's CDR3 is CASSLPRGKETQYF. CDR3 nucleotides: TGCGCCAGCAGCTTGCCCAGGGGGAAAGAGACCCAGTACTTC.